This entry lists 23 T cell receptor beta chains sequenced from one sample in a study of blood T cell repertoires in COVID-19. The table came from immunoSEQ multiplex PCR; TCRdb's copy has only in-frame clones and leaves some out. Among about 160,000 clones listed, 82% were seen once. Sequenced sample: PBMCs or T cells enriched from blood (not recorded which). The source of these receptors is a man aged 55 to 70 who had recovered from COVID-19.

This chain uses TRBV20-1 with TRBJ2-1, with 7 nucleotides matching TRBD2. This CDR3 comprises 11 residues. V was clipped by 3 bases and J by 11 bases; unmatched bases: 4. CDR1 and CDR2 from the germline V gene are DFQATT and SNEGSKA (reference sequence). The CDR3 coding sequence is TGCAGTGCTAGTCCGAGCGGGAAGCAGTTCTTC. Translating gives CSASPSGKQFF.

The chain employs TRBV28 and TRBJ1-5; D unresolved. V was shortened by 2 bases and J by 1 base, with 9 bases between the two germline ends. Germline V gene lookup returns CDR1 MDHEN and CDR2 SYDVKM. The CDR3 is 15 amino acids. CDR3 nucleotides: TGTGCCAGCAGTTTAGGCGAGGCGAGCAATCAGCCCCAGCATTTT. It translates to CASSLGEASNQPQHF.

The CDR3 nucleotides are TGTGCCAGCAGCTCCCGGTTGGGACAAAACACAGATACGCAGTATTTT. Translation gives CASSSRLGQNTDTQYF. The chain is built from TRBV7-9 and TRBJ2-3, with a tentative D call TRBD1 (6 bases). Germline lookup yields CDR1 SEHNR and CDR2 FQNEAQ (reference sequence). This CDR3 has 16 residues. Trimming stripped 4 bases from V and 2 bases from J, with 16 bases between.

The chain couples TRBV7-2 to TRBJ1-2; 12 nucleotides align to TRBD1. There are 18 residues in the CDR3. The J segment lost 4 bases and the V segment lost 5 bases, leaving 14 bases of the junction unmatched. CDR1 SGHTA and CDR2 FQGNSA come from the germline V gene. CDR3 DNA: TGTGCCAGCAGCAACCCGGGACAGGGGGCTGGAGGAAGCTATGGCTACACCTTC. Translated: CASSNPGQGAGGSYGYTF. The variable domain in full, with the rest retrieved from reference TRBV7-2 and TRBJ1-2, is GAGVSQSPSNKVTEKGKDVELRCDPISGHTALYWYRQSLGQGLEFLIYFQGNSAPDKSGLPSDRFSAERTGGSVSTLTIQRTQQEDSAVYLCASSNPGQGAGGSYGYTFGSGTRLTVV.

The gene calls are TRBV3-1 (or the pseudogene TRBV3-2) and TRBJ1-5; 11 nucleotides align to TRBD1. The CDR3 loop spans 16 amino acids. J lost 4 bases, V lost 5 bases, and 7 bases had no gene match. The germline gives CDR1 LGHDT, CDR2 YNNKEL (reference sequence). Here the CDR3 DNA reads TGTGCCAGCAGCTGGGGAGGGACAGGGGGGAATCAGCCCCAGCATTTT. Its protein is CASSWGGTGGNQPQHF.

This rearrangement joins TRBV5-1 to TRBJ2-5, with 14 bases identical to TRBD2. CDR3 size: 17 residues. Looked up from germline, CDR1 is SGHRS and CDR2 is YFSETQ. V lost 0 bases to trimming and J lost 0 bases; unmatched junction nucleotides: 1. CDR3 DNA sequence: TGCGCCAGCAGCTTGGGACTAGCGGGGGGGTACCAAGAGACCCAGTACTTC. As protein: CASSLGLAGGYQETQYF.

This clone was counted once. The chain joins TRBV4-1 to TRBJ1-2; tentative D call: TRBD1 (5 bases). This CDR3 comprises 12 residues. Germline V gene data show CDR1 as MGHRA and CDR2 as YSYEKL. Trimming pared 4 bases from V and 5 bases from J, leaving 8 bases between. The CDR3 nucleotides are TGCGCCAGCAGCCTGCAGGGTTATGGCTACACCTTC. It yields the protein CASSLQGYGYTF.

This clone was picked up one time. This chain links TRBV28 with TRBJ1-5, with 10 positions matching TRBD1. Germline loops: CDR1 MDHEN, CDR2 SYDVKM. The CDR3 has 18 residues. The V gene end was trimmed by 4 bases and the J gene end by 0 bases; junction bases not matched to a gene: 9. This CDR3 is CASSSLGQGLGSNQPQHF. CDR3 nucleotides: TGTGCCAGCAGTTCTCTGGGACAGGGGTTGGGTAGCAATCAGCCCCAGCATTTT.

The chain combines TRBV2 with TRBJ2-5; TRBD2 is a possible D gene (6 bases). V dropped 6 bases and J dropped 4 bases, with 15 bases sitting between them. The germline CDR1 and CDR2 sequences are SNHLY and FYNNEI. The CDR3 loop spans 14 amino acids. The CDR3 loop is CASSRTQGGETQYF. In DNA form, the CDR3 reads TGTGCCAGCAGCCGAACCCAGGGAGGAGAGACCCAGTACTTC.

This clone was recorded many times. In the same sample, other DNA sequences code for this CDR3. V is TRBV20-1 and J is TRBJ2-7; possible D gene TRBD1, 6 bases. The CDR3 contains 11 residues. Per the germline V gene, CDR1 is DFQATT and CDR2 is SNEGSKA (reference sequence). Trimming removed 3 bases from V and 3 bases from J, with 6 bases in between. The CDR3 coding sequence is TGCAGTGCTAGGGACAGCTACGAGCAGTACTTC. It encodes CSARDSYEQYF.

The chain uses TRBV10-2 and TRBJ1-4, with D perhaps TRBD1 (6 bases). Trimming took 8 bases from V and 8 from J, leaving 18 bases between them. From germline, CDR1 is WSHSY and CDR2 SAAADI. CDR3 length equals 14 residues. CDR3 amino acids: CASRPGTQGEKLFF. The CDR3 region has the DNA TGCGCCAGCCGACCCGGGACACAAGGGGAAAAACTGTTTTTT.

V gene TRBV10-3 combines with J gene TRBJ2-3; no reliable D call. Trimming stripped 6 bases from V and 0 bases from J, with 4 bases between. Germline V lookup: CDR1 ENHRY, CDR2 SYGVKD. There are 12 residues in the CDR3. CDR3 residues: CAISRSTDTQYF. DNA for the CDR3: TGTGCCATCAGCCGGAGCACAGATACGCAGTATTTT.

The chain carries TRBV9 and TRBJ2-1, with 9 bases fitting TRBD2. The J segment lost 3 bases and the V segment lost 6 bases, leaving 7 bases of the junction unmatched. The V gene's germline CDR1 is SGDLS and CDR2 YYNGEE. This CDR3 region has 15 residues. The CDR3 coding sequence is TGTGCCAGCAACCCTAGCGGGACCGACTACAATGAGCAGTTCTTC. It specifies CASNPSGTDYNEQFF. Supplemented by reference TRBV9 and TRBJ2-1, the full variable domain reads DSGVTQTPKHLITATGQRVTLRCSPRSGDLSVYWYQQSLDQGLQFLIQYYNGEERAKGNILERFSAQQFPDLHSELNLSSLELGDSALYFCASNPSGTDYNEQFFGPGTRLTVL.

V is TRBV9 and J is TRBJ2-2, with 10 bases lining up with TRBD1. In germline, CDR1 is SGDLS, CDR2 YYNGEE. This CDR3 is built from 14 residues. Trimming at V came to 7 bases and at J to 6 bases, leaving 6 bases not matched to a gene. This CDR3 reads CASCRQGAPGELFF. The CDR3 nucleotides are TGTGCCAGCTGCCGACAGGGGGCTCCCGGGGAGCTGTTTTTT.

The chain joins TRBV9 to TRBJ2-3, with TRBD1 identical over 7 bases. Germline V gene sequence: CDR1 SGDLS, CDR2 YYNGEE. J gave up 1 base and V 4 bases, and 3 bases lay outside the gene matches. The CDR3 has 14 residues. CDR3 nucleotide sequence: TGTGCCAGCAGCACCGGACAGGGCACAGATACGCAGTATTTT. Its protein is CASSTGQGTDTQYF.

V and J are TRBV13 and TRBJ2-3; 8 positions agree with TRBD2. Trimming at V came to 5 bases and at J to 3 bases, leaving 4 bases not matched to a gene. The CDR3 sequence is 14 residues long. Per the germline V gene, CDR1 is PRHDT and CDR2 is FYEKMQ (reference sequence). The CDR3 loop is CASSPGLATDTQYF. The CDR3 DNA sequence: TGTGCCAGCAGCCCAGGACTAGCAACAGATACGCAGTATTTT.

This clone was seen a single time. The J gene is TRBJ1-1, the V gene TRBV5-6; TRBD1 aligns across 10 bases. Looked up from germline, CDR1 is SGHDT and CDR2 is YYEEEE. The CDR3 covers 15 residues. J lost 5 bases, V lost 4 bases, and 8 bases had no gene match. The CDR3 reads CASSEGQGQLTEAFF. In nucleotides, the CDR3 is TGTGCCAGCAGCGAGGGACAGGGGCAGTTGACTGAAGCTTTCTTT.

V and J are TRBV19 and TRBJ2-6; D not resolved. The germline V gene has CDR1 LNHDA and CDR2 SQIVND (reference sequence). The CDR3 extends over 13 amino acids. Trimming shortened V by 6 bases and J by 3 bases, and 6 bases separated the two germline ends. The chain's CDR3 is CASRVSGANVLTF. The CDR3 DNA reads TGTGCCAGTAGGGTTAGTGGGGCCAACGTCCTGACTTTC.

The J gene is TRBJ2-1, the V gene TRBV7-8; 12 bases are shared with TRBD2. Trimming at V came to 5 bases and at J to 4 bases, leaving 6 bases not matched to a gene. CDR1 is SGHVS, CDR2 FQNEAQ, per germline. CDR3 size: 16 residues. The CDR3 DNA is TGTGCCAGCAGCATAACTAGCGGGAGGAGGTACAATGAGCAGTTCTTC. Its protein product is CASSITSGRRYNEQFF. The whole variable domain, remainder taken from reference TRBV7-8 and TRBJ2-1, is GAGVSQSPRYKVAKRGQDVALRCDPISGHVSLFWYQQALGQGPEFLTYFQNEAQLDKSGLPSDRFFAERPEGSVSTLKIQRTQQEDSAVYLCASSITSGRRYNEQFFGPGTRLTVL.

The CDR3 DNA reads TGTGCCAGCAGCCAAGAGGGACTAGCGGGGGCAAGCTCCTACAATGAGCAGTTCTTC. Its translation is CASSQEGLAGASSYNEQFF. The chain carries TRBV4-2 and TRBJ2-1, with TRBD2 matching over 14 bases. Germline V gives CDR1 LGHNA, CDR2 YNFKEQ. The ends lost 0 bases at V and 0 bases at J; junction bases unmatched: 4. This CDR3 has 19 residues.

CDR3 sequence (DNA): TGCAGCGTTGTCAACTTTCAAACAGAGACCCAGTACTTC. It yields the protein CSVVNFQTETQYF. The V and J genes are TRBV29-1 and TRBJ2-5; D gene ambiguous. V shed 4 bases and J shed 4 bases, with 13 bases lying between them. Germline lookup yields CDR1 SQVTM and CDR2 ANQGSEA. The CDR3 extends over 13 amino acids.

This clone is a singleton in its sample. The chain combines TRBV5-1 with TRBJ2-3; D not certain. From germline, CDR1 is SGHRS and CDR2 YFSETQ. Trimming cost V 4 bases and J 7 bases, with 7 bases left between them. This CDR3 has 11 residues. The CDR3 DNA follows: TGCGCCAGCAGCACAGTTAATACGCAGTATTTT. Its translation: CASSTVNTQYF.

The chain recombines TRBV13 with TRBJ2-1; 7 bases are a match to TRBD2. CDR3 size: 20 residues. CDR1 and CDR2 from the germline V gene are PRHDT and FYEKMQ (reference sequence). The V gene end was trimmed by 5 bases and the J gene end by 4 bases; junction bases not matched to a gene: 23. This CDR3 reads CASSPPRDWFRAGVYNEQFF. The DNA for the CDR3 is TGTGCCAGCAGCCCCCCACGGGATTGGTTTAGGGCGGGGGTATACAATGAGCAGTTCTTC.